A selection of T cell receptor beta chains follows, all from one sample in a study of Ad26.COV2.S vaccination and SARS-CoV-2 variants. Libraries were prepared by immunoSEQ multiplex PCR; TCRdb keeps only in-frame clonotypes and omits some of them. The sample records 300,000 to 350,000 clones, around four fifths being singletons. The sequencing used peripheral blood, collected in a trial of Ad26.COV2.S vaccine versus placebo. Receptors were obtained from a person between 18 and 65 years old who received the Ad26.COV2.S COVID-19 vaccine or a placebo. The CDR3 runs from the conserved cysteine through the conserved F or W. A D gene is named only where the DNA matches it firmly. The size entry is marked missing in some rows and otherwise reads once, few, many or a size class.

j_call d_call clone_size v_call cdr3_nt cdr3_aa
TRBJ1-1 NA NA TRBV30 TGTGCCTGGAGCGATCAAACTCGAGGGGAAATGTCTGAAGCTTTCTTT CAWSDQTRGEMSEAFF
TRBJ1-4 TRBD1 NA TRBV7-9 TGTGCCAGCAGCTCGGACAGGTCGGCAACTAATGAAAAACTGTTTTTT CASSSDRSATNEKLFF
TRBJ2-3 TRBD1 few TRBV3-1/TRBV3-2 TGTGCCAGCAGCCTCACCGACAGGGGGCTGGTAGATACGCAGTATTTT CASSLTDRGLVDTQYF
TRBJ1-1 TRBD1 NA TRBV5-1 TGCGCCAGCAGCCCCTTGGACAGGGCCTCCGGAAAAGCTTTCTTT CASSPLDRASGKAFF
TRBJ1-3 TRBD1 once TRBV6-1 TGTGCCAGCAGTGCTAATGGGGCAGGGGGCTTGGGAAACACCATATATTTT CASSANGAGGLGNTIYF
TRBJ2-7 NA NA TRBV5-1 TGCGCCAGCAGCTTGAGCGGACCCCCTGGCGATGAGCAGTACTTC CASSLSGPPGDEQYF
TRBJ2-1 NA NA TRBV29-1 TGCAGCGTTGACAGGGAAAGGTCCTACAATGAGCAGTTCTTC CSVDRERSYNEQFF
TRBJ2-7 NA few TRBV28 TGTGCCAGCAGTTCCCCTGGGGGGGCGAACCACGAGCAGTACTTC CASSSPGGANHEQYF
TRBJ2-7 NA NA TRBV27 TGTGCCAGCAGTTACAGGACTCCTTTATTCTACGAGCAGTACTTC CASSYRTPLFYEQYF
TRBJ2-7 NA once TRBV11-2 TGTGCCAGCAGCTTAGCTGTCGAGCAGTACTTC CASSLAVEQYF
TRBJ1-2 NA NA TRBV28 TGTGCCAGCAGTTTAGACACCCAATACTATGGCTACACCTTC CASSLDTQYYGYTF
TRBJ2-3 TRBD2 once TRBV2 TGTGCCAGCCCGGGACTATCTAGCACAGATACGCAGTATTTT CASPGLSSTDTQYF
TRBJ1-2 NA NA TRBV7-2 TGTGCCAGCAGCCCCGCACGGACTAACTATGGCTACACCTTC CASSPARTNYGYTF
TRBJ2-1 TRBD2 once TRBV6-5 TGTGCCAGCAGTTACGCAAGCGGGGGGGGATACAATGAGCAGTTCTTC CASSYASGGGYNEQFF
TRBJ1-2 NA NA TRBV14 TGTGCCAGCAGCCGTGACCTTAACTATGGCTACACCTTC CASSRDLNYGYTF
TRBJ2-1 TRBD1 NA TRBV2 TGTGCCAGCAGTGTTACAGGGGTTAGTGAGCAGTTCTTC CASSVTGVSEQFF
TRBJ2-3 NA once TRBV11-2 TGTGCCAGCAGCTTAGCGGCTCTTAACGGGAATACGCAGTATTTT CASSLAALNGNTQYF
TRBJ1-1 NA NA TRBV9 TGTGCCAGCAGCCCCGGTCCCAACACTGAAGCTTTCTTT CASSPGPNTEAFF
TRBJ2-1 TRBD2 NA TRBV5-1 TGCGCCAGCAGCTCTAGCGGGGGGTACAATGAGCAGTTCTTC CASSSSGGYNEQFF
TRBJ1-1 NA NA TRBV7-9 TGTGCCAGCAGCCTGAACACTGAAGCTTTCTTT CASSLNTEAFF
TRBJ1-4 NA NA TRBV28 TGTGCCAGCACCACCCCCGGGACATATGAAAAACTGTTTTTT CASTTPGTYEKLFF
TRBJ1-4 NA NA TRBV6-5 TGTGCCAGCAGTCGAGGGCCTCAGGTGGTTGAAAAACTGTTTTTT CASSRGPQVVEKLFF
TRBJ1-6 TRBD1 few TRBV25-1 TGTGCCAGCAGGGAGACAGGGGACTCACCCCTCCACTTT CASRETGDSPLHF
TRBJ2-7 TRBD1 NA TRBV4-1 TGCGCCAGCAGCCCAGGGACAGGGGGCGAGCAGTACTTC CASSPGTGGEQYF
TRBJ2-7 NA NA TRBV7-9 TGTGCCAGCAGCAAACAGGGCCAGGGAAGCGAGCAGTACTTC CASSKQGQGSEQYF
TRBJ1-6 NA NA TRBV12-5 TGTGCTAGTGGTTTTATAGGGTTTGATTCACCCCTCCACTTT CASGFIGFDSPLHF
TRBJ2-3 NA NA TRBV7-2 TGTGCCAGCAGCTTTCAGGGCATACAAACGCAGTATTTT CASSFQGIQTQYF
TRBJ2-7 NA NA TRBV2 TGTGCCAGCAGTGTTGGACAGATATACGAGCAGTACTTC CASSVGQIYEQYF
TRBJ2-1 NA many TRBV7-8 TGTGCCAGCAGCTTTAGAAGCTCCTACAATGAGCAGTTCTTC CASSFRSSYNEQFF
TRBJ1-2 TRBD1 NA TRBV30 TGTGCCTGGAGTCCCGGACAGGGGGACGGCTACACCTTC CAWSPGQGDGYTF
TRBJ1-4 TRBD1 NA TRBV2 TGTGCCAGCAGTAATTACAGGGGTACGAATGAAAAACTGTTTTTT CASSNYRGTNEKLFF
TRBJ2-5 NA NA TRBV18 TGTGCCAGCTCACCAGAGACCTCGGCTGAGACCCAGTACTTC CASSPETSAETQYF
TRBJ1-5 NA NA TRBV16 TGTGCCAGCAGCTTCTTCGCAAATCAGCCCCAGCATTTT CASSFFANQPQHF
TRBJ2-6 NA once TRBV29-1 TGCAGCGTTAGGACCTCTGGGGCCAACGTCCTGACTTTC CSVRTSGANVLTF
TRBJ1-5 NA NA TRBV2 TGTGCCAGCAGTGCTTTGGCGGCCCAGGGGCCCCAGCATTTT CASSALAAQGPQHF
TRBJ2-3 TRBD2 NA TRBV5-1 TGCGCCAGCAGCGAGACTAGCGGGGGGAACACAGATACGCAGTATTTT CASSETSGGNTDTQYF
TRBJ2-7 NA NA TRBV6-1 TGTGCCAGCAGTGAAAATGGCTACGAGCAGTACTTC CASSENGYEQYF
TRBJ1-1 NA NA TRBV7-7 TGTGCCAGCAGACCGGCTCTAGGAGACACTGAAGCTTTCTTT CASRPALGDTEAFF
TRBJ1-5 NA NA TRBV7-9 TGTGCCAGCAGCGGGGGCGTGGGCAATCAGCCCCAGCATTTT CASSGGVGNQPQHF
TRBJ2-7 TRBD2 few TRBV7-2 TGTGCCAGCAGCTTACTCCTAGCGGGGGGTGCCTACGAGCAGTACTTC CASSLLLAGGAYEQYF
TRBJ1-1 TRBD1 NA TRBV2 TGTGCCAGCACACTACAGGGGCGCACTGAAGCTTTCTTT CASTLQGRTEAFF
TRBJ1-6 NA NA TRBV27 TGTGCCAGCAGTTTATCACGGGGATCCTATAATTCACCCCTCCACTTT CASSLSRGSYNSPLHF